A single sample gave rise to the 28 T cell receptor beta chains below, sequenced in a study. TCRdb analysed the 5' RACE reads with MiXCR anew, one entry per CDR3 protein. The table includes some 60,000 distinct CDR3 sequences, roughly 30% detected once. Input material: tumor-infiltrating naive CD4+ T cells sorted from the breast tumor. Subset defined: naive CD4+ T cells, CD4+CD45RA+CD25-. These receptors all stem from a female donor with breast cancer.

This clonotype was counted between two and nine times. The chain joins TRBV9 to TRBJ1-2; 7 bases agree with TRBD1. Per germline, CDR1 SGDLS and CDR2 YYNGEE. The V segment lost 3 bases and the J segment 0 bases; nucleotides outside the gene matches: 5. The length of the CDR3 is 15 residues. DNA of the CDR3: TGTGCCAGCAGCGCATCGGGACAGACTAACTATGGCTACACCTTC. Its protein is CASSASGQTNYGYTF.

The rearrangement links TRBV4-1 to TRBJ2-2; D gene ambiguous. The CDR3 is made up of 15 amino acids. V dropped 2 bases and J dropped 4 bases, with 11 bases sitting between them. Per the germline V gene, CDR1 is MGHRA and CDR2 is YSYEKL. The CDR3 coding sequence is TGCGCCAGCAGCCAACCCTTGACGGGCACCGGGGAGCTGTTTTTT. This codes for CASSQPLTGTGELFF.

In its sample, this clonotype ranks as medium-sized. J is TRBJ1-5 and V is TRBV7-3; D gene unclear. This CDR3 contains 14 residues. V was shortened by 1 base and J by 2 bases, with 6 bases between the two germline ends. In germline, CDR1 is SGHTA, CDR2 FQGTGA. In DNA, the CDR3 is TGTGCCAGCAGCTTAATAGAGGGCAATCAGCCCCAGCATTTT. It codes for CASSLIEGNQPQHF. The full variable domain, in which reference TRBV7-3 and TRBJ1-5 provide the parts outside the CDR3, is GAGVSQTPSNKVTEKGKYVELRCDPISGHTALYWYRQSLGQGPEFLIYFQGTGAADDSGLPNDRFFAVRPEGSVSTLKIQRTERGDSAVYLCASSLIEGNQPQHFGDGTRLSIL.

This chain joins TRBV5-1 and TRBJ2-3; D gene ambiguous. Trimming removed 0 bases at V and 0 bases at J, with 11 bases between. Germline V CDR1 and CDR2: SGHRS, YFSETQ. This CDR3 has 16 residues. CDR3 in DNA: TGCGCCAGCAGCTTGGGAGGCGCCACTAGCACAGATACGCAGTATTTT. Translation gives CASSLGGATSTDTQYF.

This clonotype showed up many times. CDR3 amino acids: CASSLGPGGAGSGNTIYF. CDR3 DNA sequence: TGTGCCAGCAGCTTAGGTCCAGGGGGCGCGGGCTCTGGAAACACCATATATTTT. V gene TRBV7-2 combines with J gene TRBJ1-3; 8 bases match TRBD1. This CDR3 is 18 amino acids long. Germline V gene sequence: CDR1 SGHTA, CDR2 FQGNSA. V lost 1 base to trimming and J lost 0 bases; unmatched junction nucleotides: 8.

As regards this clonotype: Being one base from a much bigger clone, this may be a read error. It is likely a read error, because the conserved phenylalanine at the end of the CDR3 is missing. The J gene is TRBJ2-1, the V gene TRBV6-4, with 11 nucleotides matching TRBD2. Unmatched junction bases numbered 4, after V lost 3 bases and J lost 6 bases. CDR3 length: 15 residues. CDR1 and CDR2 from the germline V gene are MRHNA and SNTAGT. For the CDR3, the DNA is TGTGCCAGCAGTGAGGCACTAGCGGGAGTCAATGAGCAGTTCTCC. It is translated as CASSEALAGVNEQFS.

This clonotype turned up a few times. The CDR3 DNA is TGCGCCAGCAGCCTATTTACACAGGGGGCTAGCTCCTATAATTCACCCCTCCACTTT. This translates into CASSLFTQGASSYNSPLHF. The rearrangement links TRBV5-1 to TRBJ1-6; TRBD1 matches 9 bases. With V trimmed by 4 bases and J by 0 bases, 11 bases remained unmatched. The germline CDR1 and CDR2 sequences are SGHRS and YFSETQ. This CDR3 contains 19 residues.

CDR3 in amino acids: CASSRTSVGNIQYF. The CDR3 bases are TGTGCCAGCAGCCGGACTAGCGTCGGAAACATTCAGTACTTC. This chain uses TRBV11-2 with TRBJ2-4, with 9 bases aligning to TRBD2. This CDR3 is built from 14 residues. With V trimmed by 5 bases and J by 6 bases, 5 bases remained unmatched. The germline V gene encodes CDR1 SGHAT and CDR2 FQNNGV.

Only a few counts were recorded for this clonotype. The V call is TRBV7-3, the J call TRBJ1-2, with unresolved D. The germline V gene has CDR1 SGHTA and CDR2 FQGTGA. The CDR3 is 13 residues long. The V end lost 5 bases, the J end lost 7 bases, and 14 bases lay between the germline ends. CDR3 sequence (DNA): TGTGCCAGCAGCCCGGATGTCGCCGTTGGCTACACCTTC. This encodes CASSPDVAVGYTF.

This clonotype was found a few times. The V and J genes are TRBV5-1 and TRBJ1-1; D not resolved. The CDR3 has 14 residues. Germline lookup yields CDR1 SGHRS and CDR2 YFSETQ. The V and J ends lost 3 bases and 4 bases respectively, with 13 bases between them. CDR3 protein: CASSSSPTVTEAFF. CDR3 DNA sequence: TGCGCCAGCAGCTCATCTCCTACTGTCACTGAAGCTTTCTTT.

This clonotype was counted ten times or more. The chain recombines TRBV7-9 with TRBJ2-7, with TRBD1 matching over 8 bases. V shed 5 bases, J shed 4 bases, and the junction held 10 bases outside the gene matches. The germline CDR1 and CDR2 sequences are SEHNR and FQNEAQ (reference sequence). The CDR3 extends over 15 amino acids. Written as DNA, the CDR3 is TGTGCCAGCAGCGCAAAACAGGGGGGAATGTACGAGCAGTACTTC. This translates into CASSAKQGGMYEQYF. Full variable domain (outside the CDR3, taken from reference TRBV7-9 and TRBJ2-7): DTGVSQNPRHKITKRGQNVTFRCDPISEHNRLYWYRQTLGQGPEFLTYFQNEAQLEKSRLLSDRFSAERPKGSFSTLEIQRTEQGDSAMYLCASSAKQGGMYEQYFGPGTRLTVT.

The table lists this clonotype with many counts. The V gene is TRBV6-1, the J gene TRBJ2-1; D uncertain. V shed 7 bases and J shed 7 bases, with 11 bases lying between them. The CDR3 spans 12 residues. The V gene's germline CDR1 is MNHNS and CDR2 SASEGT. In DNA form, the CDR3 reads TGTGCCAGCAATGATCTAAGAAATGAGCAGTTCTTC. As protein: CASNDLRNEQFF.

J is TRBJ2-1 and V is TRBV12-3 or TRBV12-4; 13 bases are a match to TRBD2. The CDR3 runs to 18 residues. V was pared by 6 bases and J by 0 bases, with 8 bases of the junction left unmatched. CDR3 protein: CASSVLAGGFGSYNEQFF. In nucleotides, the CDR3 is TGTGCCAGCAGCGTACTAGCGGGAGGGTTTGGCTCCTACAATGAGCAGTTCTTC.

This clonotype was seen more than once but under ten times. J is TRBJ1-1 and V is TRBV4-2; 11 bases align to TRBD1. J lost 3 bases, V lost 1 base, and 1 base had no gene match. The germline CDR1 and CDR2 sequences are LGHNA and YNFKEQ. There are 15 residues in the CDR3. CDR3 nucleotide sequence: TGTGCCAGCAGCCAAGCGGGACAGGGGGACACTGAAGCTTTCTTT. Protein product: CASSQAGQGDTEAFF.

The sample holds a few counts of this clonotype. The junction and the germline gene differ at one end; a read error may be behind it. The V gene is TRBV7-2, the J gene TRBJ2-6; 9 bases are shared with TRBD1. The germline V gene has CDR1 SGHTA and CDR2 FQGNSA. The length of the CDR3 is 12 residues. In nucleotides, the CDR3 is TGTGCCAGCAGCATACGGACAGGGGTATTGGCTTTC. Protein sequence: CASSIRTGVLAF.

This clonotype was detected many times. The chain has TRBV20-1 and TRBJ2-1; D could derive from TRBD1 or TRBD2 (6 bases each). The V gene's germline CDR1 is DFQATT and CDR2 SNEGSKA (reference sequence). The CDR3 consists of 15 residues. Trimming shortened V by 3 bases and J by 9 bases, and 21 bases separated the two germline ends. In DNA form, the CDR3 reads TGCAGTGCTAGTTGGGGGGCCTGGTCCGACGGTGAGCAGTTCTTC. Its translation is CSASWGAWSDGEQFF.

Notes on this clonotype: The junction shows a germline mismatch at one end, possibly a read error. The chain recombines TRBV6-1 with TRBJ2-5; D gene unclear. The V gene's germline CDR1 is MNHNS and CDR2 SASEGT. The CDR3 loop spans 14 amino acids. CDR3 bases: TGTGTCAGCAGTGAGGAACGAGTTGAAGAGACCCAGTACTTC. This sequence encodes CVSSEERVEETQYF.

The chain carries TRBV5-1 and TRBJ1-4, with a weak D call TRBD1 (5 bases). This CDR3 contains 15 residues. V was cut by 1 base and J by 7 bases, with 14 bases left in between. The germline gives CDR1 SGHRS, CDR2 YFSETQ. The CDR3 DNA sequence: TGCGCCAGCAGCTTGCTTGGCAGGGAGGGTGAAAAACTGTTTTTT. This encodes CASSLLGREGEKLFF.

The V gene is TRBV7-8, the J gene TRBJ1-4; 7 nucleotides line up with TRBD1. This CDR3 is built from 15 residues. After removal of 3 bases from V and 7 bases from J, the junction contained 8 bases not matched to a gene. The V gene's germline CDR1 is SGHVS and CDR2 FQNEAQ. The CDR3 spells CASSFGARGVEKLFF. The CDR3 nucleotides are TGTGCCAGCAGCTTTGGGGCCAGGGGGGTTGAAAAACTGTTTTTT. The variable domain in full, with the rest retrieved from reference TRBV7-8 and TRBJ1-4, is GAGVSQSPRYKVAKRGQDVALRCDPISGHVSLFWYQQALGQGPEFLTYFQNEAQLDKSGLPSDRFFAERPEGSVSTLKIQRTQQEDSAVYLCASSFGARGVEKLFFGSGTQLSVL.

The V gene is TRBV20-1, the J gene TRBJ1-4; TRBD1 aligns across 8 bases. CDR3 length: 14 amino acids. J gave up 7 bases and V 2 bases, and 6 bases lay outside the gene matches. CDR1 is DFQATT and CDR2 is SNEGSKA in the germline V gene (reference sequence). CDR3 amino acids: CSARFQGASEKLFF. In DNA, the CDR3 is TGCAGTGCTAGATTCCAGGGGGCGAGTGAAAAACTGTTTTTT.

This clonotype was found a few times. The chain is built from TRBV7-2 and TRBJ2-4; 9 bases fit TRBD1. CDR3 size: 14 residues. Germline V gene lookup returns CDR1 SGHTA and CDR2 FQGNSA. Trimming removed 6 bases from V and 3 bases from J; junction bases left unmatched: 3. The CDR3 loop reads CASSQTGGKNIQYF. CDR3 nucleotide sequence: TGTGCCAGCAGTCAGACAGGGGGCAAAAACATTCAGTACTTC.

This clonotype showed up just a few times. The rearrangement links TRBV7-8 to TRBJ2-7, with D hard to call. CDR3 size: 11 residues. Germline V lookup: CDR1 SGHVS, CDR2 FQNEAQ. Deletions cut 4 bases from V and 8 bases from J, with 9 bases between. CDR3 sequence (DNA): TGTGCCAGCAGCTCCGCACTTCAGCAGTACTTC. Protein product: CASSSALQQYF.

The rearrangement links TRBV29-1 to TRBJ1-1; D might be TRBD1 (6 bases). Germline CDR1 reads SQVTM; CDR2 reads ANQGSEA. This CDR3 is built from 13 residues. V lost 6 bases to trimming and J lost 6 bases, with 17 bases between them. The CDR3 nucleotides read TGCAGCGTGGTATCCCGGACAGTCTCTGAAGCTTTCTTT. Its translation is CSVVSRTVSEAFF.

The chain is built from TRBV9 and TRBJ1-6; 7 bases agree with TRBD1. The CDR3 contains 16 residues. The junction had 8 bases not matched to a gene; V was cut back by 2 bases and J by 6 bases. The germline CDR1 and CDR2 sequences are SGDLS and YYNGEE. In nucleotides, the CDR3 is TGTGCCAGCAGCGTCTCCCTGCCAGGGGGTAATTCACCCCTCCACTTT. Translation: CASSVSLPGGNSPLHF.

The chain recombines TRBV20-1 with TRBJ2-7; D is unclear. Looked up from germline, CDR1 is DFQATT and CDR2 is SNEGSKA (reference sequence). The CDR3 consists of 12 residues. V shed 3 bases and J shed 5 bases, with 11 bases lying between them. CDR3 protein: CSARPGYHEQYF. CDR3 coding DNA: TGCAGTGCTAGGCCCGGGTACCACGAGCAGTACTTC.

This clonotype was seen many times. V gene TRBV15 combines with J gene TRBJ2-5, with unresolved D. Germline V gene lookup returns CDR1 LNHNV and CDR2 YYDKDF (reference sequence). With 1 base removed from V and 1 base from J, the gap between germline ends came to 4 bases. This CDR3 contains 13 residues. DNA of the CDR3: TGTGCCACCAGCAGAGGACCCCAAGAGACCCAGTACTTC. Its protein product is CATSRGPQETQYF.

The V and J genes are TRBV6-2 or TRBV6-3 and TRBJ2-4; D is unresolved. CDR1 is MNHEY, CDR2 SVGEGT, per germline. V gave up 6 bases and J gave up 8 bases, with 14 bases separating them. The CDR3 runs 13 residues. CDR3 DNA: TGTGCCAGCAGCAATTACGTTGGGGACATTCAGTACTTC. Translated, it gives CASSNYVGDIQYF.

The gene calls are TRBV7-2 and TRBJ2-3, with D perhaps TRBD1 or TRBD2 (5 bases each). Germline V lookup: CDR1 SGHTA, CDR2 FQGNSA. This CDR3 region has 14 residues. V lost 5 bases and J 6 bases, leaving 15 bases between the germline ends. The CDR3 bases are TGTGCCAGCAGCCGCCCCGGGGCCCTGGATACGCAGTATTTT. Protein sequence: CASSRPGALDTQYF.